These 10 T cell receptor beta chains came from one sample sequenced in a study of beta chain features in type 1 diabetes (dated by TCRdb to about 2018). Paper-wide results and their limitations: A moderate but significant shortening of TCRB CDR3 length was observed in type 1 diabetes patients in all four CD4+ subsets.

Library preparation employed the immunoSEQ multiplex PCR assay. The High Capacity cDNA Reverse Transcription Kit was used to reverse transcribe all of the isolated RNA, meaning that expressed TCRB transcripts were what got sequenced. TCRdb's version of the immuneACCESS table is confined to in-frame rearrangements and falls short of the full clone set. An unresolved V gene accounts for under half of the shortfall where checked; the remainder is of unknown origin. The table for this sample lists about 340,000 clones; 9.3% of them were counted only once. The ten largest make up approximately 1% of the sample. Their specific antigens are unknown. Material: central memory CD4+ T cells from blood. The source of these receptors is a man younger than 40 with type 1 diabetes.

The chain joins TRBV5-4 to TRBJ2-3, with D possibly TRBD2 on 5 matching bases. CDR3 length: 15 amino acids. Germline assignment: CDR1 SGHNT and CDR2 YYREEE (reference sequence). V lost 2 bases to trimming and J lost 2 bases, with 12 bases between them. CDR3 in amino acids: CASSFSGGDTDTQYF. As DNA, the CDR3 is TGTGCCAGCAGCTTCTCAGGAGGTGACACAGATACGCAGTATTTT.

V is TRBV5-1 and J is TRBJ1-6; a possible D gene is TRBD1 (5 bases). CDR1 SGHRS and CDR2 YFSETQ come from the germline V gene. The CDR3 has 15 amino acids. With 0 bases removed from V and 5 bases from J, the gap between germline ends came to 9 bases. CDR3 residues: CASSLDGTDNSPLHF. DNA of the CDR3: TGCGCCAGCAGCTTGGACGGGACGGATAATTCACCCCTCCACTTT. Full variable domain (rest looked up from reference TRBV5-1 and TRBJ1-6): KAGVTQTPRYLIKTRGQQVTLSCSPISGHRSVSWYQQTPGQGLQFLFEYFSETQRNKGNFPGRFSGRQFSNSRSEMNVSTLELGDSALYLCASSLDGTDNSPLHFGNGTRLTVT.

V usage is TRBV6-5 and J usage is TRBJ1-2, with a weak D call TRBD1 (6 bases). Germline lookup yields CDR1 MNHEY and CDR2 SVGAGI. The CDR3 extends over 13 amino acids. The V and J ends lost 2 bases and 5 bases respectively, with 9 bases between them. The CDR3 region has the DNA TGTGCCAGCAGTTACCGGCAGGGGTATGGCTACACCTTC. It translates to CASSYRQGYGYTF.

This chain connects TRBV7-9 to TRBJ2-3, with a possible D match to TRBD2 (5 bases). CDR3 length equals 14 residues. From germline, CDR1 is SEHNR and CDR2 FQNEAQ (reference sequence). Trimming stripped 5 bases from V and 6 bases from J, with 15 bases between. The CDR3 spells CASSTGGEYDTQYF. The CDR3 DNA follows: TGTGCCAGCAGCACGGGTGGGGAGTACGATACGCAGTATTTT. Full variable domain (outside the CDR3, taken from reference TRBV7-9 and TRBJ2-3): DTGVSQNPRHKITKRGQNVTFRCDPISEHNRLYWYRQTLGQGPEFLTYFQNEAQLEKSRLLSDRFSAERPKGSFSTLEIQRTEQGDSAMYLCASSTGGEYDTQYFGPGTRLTVL.

In this sample, this clone turned up a few times. The rearrangement uses TRBV2 and TRBJ2-3, with D unresolved. With 6 bases removed from V and 4 bases from J, the gap between germline ends came to 14 bases. The CDR3 runs to 14 residues. The germline V gene has CDR1 SNHLY and CDR2 FYNNEI. The CDR3 DNA sequence: TGTGCCAGCAGCCAAGGGTTTTTGTCAGATACGCAGTATTTT. Translated, it gives CASSQGFLSDTQYF.

This clone occurred many times. The CDR3 reads CASSGASLGGIEAFF. The CDR3 coding sequence is TGTGCCAGCAGCGGGGCATCTCTCGGGGGGATTGAAGCTTTCTTT. V gene TRBV6-5 combines with J gene TRBJ1-1; D possibly corresponds to TRBD1 (5 bases). Looked up from germline, CDR1 is MNHEY and CDR2 is SVGAGI. The CDR3 has 15 residues. V was cut by 6 bases and J by 7 bases, with 21 bases left in between.

This clone was observed a few times. The V call is TRBV7-2, the J call TRBJ2-5, with unresolved D. The ends were cut back, 3 bases at V and 4 bases at J, with 9 bases in the middle. This CDR3 comprises 13 residues. Germline CDR1 is SGHTA and CDR2 is FQGNSA. The CDR3 protein is CASSFPVPETQYF. Here the CDR3 DNA reads TGTGCCAGCAGCTTTCCAGTCCCAGAGACCCAGTACTTC.

This clone was counted a few times. The chain recombines TRBV7-8 with TRBJ2-5; 8 bases fit TRBD2. Germline V gives CDR1 SGHVS, CDR2 FQNEAQ. J gave up 4 bases and V 5 bases, and 12 bases lay outside the gene matches. The CDR3 runs to 16 residues. For the CDR3, the DNA is TGTGCCAGCAGCCGCCCCCCAGCGGGGGTGGGAGAGACCCAGTACTTC. Its translation: CASSRPPAGVGETQYF.

This rearrangement joins TRBV19 to TRBJ2-7, with 9 bases lining up with TRBD1. The CDR3 has 14 amino acids. Germline V gene lookup returns CDR1 LNHDA and CDR2 SQIVND (reference sequence). V shed 5 bases and J 4 bases; nucleotides not matched to a gene: 6. CDR3 sequence: CASSVGQGRYEQYF. In DNA form, the CDR3 reads TGTGCCAGTAGTGTTGGACAGGGGCGGTACGAGCAGTACTTC.

In this sample, this clone turned up a few times. The rearrangement uses TRBV5-1 and TRBJ2-2; 7 bases are a match to TRBD2. Germline V lookup: CDR1 SGHRS, CDR2 YFSETQ. The CDR3 runs to 15 residues. V was pared by 4 bases and J by 2 bases, with 5 bases of the junction left unmatched. DNA for the CDR3: TGCGCCAGCAGCCTGGGAGGGTCCAACACCGGGGAGCTGTTTTTT. Translated, it gives CASSLGGSNTGELFF.